Following are 4 T cell receptor beta chains from one sample sequenced in a study of Ad26.COV2.S vaccination and SARS-CoV-2 variants. Treatment specified: approximately 18 received Ad26.COV2.S at low or high dose, single or two shots; 5 received placebo; per-sample allocation not given. Material that was analyzed had been drawn on day 63 after the first vaccine or placebo injection. The repertoire was sequenced with immunoSEQ multiplex PCR; TCRdb's copy has only in-frame clones and lacks some. The table includes about 440,000 clones, 90% detected once. The source material was peripheral blood, sampled in a trial of Ad26.COV2.S vaccine versus placebo. Receptors originate from a person aged 18-60 years who received the Ad26.COV2.S COVID-19 vaccine or a placebo.

Only one count was recorded for this clone. The J gene is TRBJ2-7, the V gene TRBV15; D tentatively reads TRBD1 or TRBD2 (5 bases each). This CDR3 contains 15 residues. V was shortened by 0 bases and J by 3 bases, with 12 bases between the two germline ends. CDR1 LNHNV and CDR2 YYDKDF come from the germline V gene (reference sequence). The CDR3 spells CATSRDSFGGYEQYF. The CDR3 region has the DNA TGTGCCACCAGCAGAGATAGTTTTGGGGGCTACGAGCAGTACTTC. Complete variable domain (other parts from reference TRBV15 and TRBJ2-7): DAMVIQNPRYQVTQFGKPVTLSCSQTLNHNVMYWYQQKSSQAPKLLFHYYDKDFNNEADTPDNFQSRRPNTSFCFLDIRSPGLGDTAMYLCATSRDSFGGYEQYFGPGTRLTVT.

Turning to this clone: This sample includes further DNA sequences coding for the same CDR3. The chain recombines TRBV7-9 with TRBJ1-5; TRBD1 might be the D (5 bases). Germline lookup yields CDR1 SEHNR and CDR2 FQNEAQ (reference sequence). The CDR3 sequence is 14 residues long. V lost 1 base and J 2 bases, leaving 6 bases between the germline ends. The DNA of the CDR3 is TGTGCCAGCAGCTTAGGGGGCGGCAATCAGCCCCAGCATTTT. The encoded protein is CASSLGGGNQPQHF.

The chain employs TRBV7-2 and TRBJ2-1; D gene ambiguous. CDR1 and CDR2 (germline): SGHTA, FQGNSA. Trimming took 2 bases from V and 0 from J, leaving 11 bases between them. The CDR3 runs to 16 residues. Here the CDR3 DNA reads TGTGCCAGCAGCTTATCTGGCGCTAGCTCCTACAATGAGCAGTTCTTC. It is translated as CASSLSGASSYNEQFF. Full variable domain (rest looked up from reference TRBV7-2 and TRBJ2-1): GAGVSQSPSNKVTEKGKDVELRCDPISGHTALYWYRQSLGQGLEFLIYFQGNSAPDKSGLPSDRFSAERTGGSVSTLTIQRTQQEDSAVYLCASSLSGASSYNEQFFGPGTRLTVL.

DNA for the CDR3: TGTGCCAGCAGCCCCGGGACTAGCAGGGGGACGGACACCGGGGAGCTGTTTTTT. Translating it yields CASSPGTSRGTDTGELFF. The chain has TRBV6-7 and TRBJ2-2; 9 bases agree with TRBD2. TRBV6-7 is identified as an open reading frame with a role that is uncertain. V was clipped by 6 bases and J by 3 bases; unmatched bases: 14. This CDR3 has 18 amino acids.